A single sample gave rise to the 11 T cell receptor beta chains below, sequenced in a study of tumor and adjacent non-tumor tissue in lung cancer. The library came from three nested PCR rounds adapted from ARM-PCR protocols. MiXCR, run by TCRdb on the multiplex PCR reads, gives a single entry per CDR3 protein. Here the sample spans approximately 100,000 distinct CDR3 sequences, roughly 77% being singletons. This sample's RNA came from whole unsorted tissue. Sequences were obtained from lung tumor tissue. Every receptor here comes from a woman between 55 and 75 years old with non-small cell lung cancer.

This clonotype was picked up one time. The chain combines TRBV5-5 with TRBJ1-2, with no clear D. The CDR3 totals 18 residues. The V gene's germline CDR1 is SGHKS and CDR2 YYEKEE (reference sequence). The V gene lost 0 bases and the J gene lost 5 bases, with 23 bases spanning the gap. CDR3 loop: CASSLVTAPGRLWYGYTF. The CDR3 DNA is TGTGCCAGCAGCTTGGTTACGGCTCCGGGTCGCCTGTGGTATGGCTACACCTTC.

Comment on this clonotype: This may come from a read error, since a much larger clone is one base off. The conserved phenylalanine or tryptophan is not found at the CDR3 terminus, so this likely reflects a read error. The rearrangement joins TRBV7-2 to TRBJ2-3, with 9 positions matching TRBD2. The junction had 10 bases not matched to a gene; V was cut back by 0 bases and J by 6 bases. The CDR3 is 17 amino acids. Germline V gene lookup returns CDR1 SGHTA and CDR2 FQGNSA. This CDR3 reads CASSLALASGKGDTQYL. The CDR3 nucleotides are TGTGCCAGCAGCTTAGCTTTGGCTAGCGGGAAAGGGGATACGCAGTATTTG.

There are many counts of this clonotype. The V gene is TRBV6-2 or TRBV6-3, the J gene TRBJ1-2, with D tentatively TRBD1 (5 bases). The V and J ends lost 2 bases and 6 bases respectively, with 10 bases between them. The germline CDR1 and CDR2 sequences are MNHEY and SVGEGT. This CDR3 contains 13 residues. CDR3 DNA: TGTGCCAGCAGTTACCAGGGTCTGAATGGCTACACCTTC. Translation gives CASSYQGLNGYTF.

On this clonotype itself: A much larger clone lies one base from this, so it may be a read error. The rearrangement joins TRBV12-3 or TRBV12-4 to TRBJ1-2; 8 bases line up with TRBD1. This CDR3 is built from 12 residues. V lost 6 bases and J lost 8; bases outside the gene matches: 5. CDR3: CASRTDRGGYTF. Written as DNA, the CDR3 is TGTGCCAGCAGGACCGACAGGGGAGGCTACACCTTC.

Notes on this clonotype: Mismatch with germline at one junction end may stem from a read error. In nucleotides, the CDR3 is TGTGGCAGCAGCGTAACAGGATATAGTTCCTACGAACAGTACTTC. It specifies CGSSVTGYSSYEQYF. The chain couples TRBV9 to TRBJ2-7; TRBD1 might be the D (5 bases). CDR3 length: 15 residues. CDR1 is SGDLS, CDR2 YYNGEE, per germline.

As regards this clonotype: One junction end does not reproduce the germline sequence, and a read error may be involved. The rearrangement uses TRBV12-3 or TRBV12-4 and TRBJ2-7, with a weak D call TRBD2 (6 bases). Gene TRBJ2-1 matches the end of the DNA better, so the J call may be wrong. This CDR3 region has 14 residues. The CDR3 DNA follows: TGTGTCAGCAGTCAGCGTGGGACTCTCAACGAGCAGTTCTTC. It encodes CVSSQRGTLNEQFF.

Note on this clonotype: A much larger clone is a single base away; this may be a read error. The CDR3 DNA follows: TGCAGCGCTACTAGCAGCGGAGATACGCAGTATTTT. This encodes CSATSSGDTQYF. The chain combines TRBV29-1 with TRBJ2-3; D is perhaps TRBD2 (6 bases). Deletions cut 7 bases from V and 5 bases from J, with 13 bases between. Germline loops: CDR1 SQVTM, CDR2 ANQGSEA. CDR3 length: 12 amino acids.

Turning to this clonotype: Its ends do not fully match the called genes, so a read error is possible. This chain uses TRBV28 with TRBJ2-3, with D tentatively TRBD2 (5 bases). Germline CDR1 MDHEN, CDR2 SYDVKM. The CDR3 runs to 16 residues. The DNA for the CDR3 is TGTGCCAGCAGTTCAGCGGCGGGCAGGCACACAGATGCGCAGTATTTT. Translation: CASSSAAGRHTDAQYF.

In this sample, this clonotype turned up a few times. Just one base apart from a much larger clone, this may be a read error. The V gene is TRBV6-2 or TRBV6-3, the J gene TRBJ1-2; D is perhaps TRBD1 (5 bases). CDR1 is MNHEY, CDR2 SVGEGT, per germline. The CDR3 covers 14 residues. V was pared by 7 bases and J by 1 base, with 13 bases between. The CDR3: CASTRGSINYGYTF. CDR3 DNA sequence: TGTGCCAGCACGAGGGGCAGCATTAACTATGGCTACACCTTC.

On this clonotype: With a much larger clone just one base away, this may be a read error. CDR3 coding DNA: TGTGCCAGCATCTTAGACAAGGTAGTCAATGAGCAGTTCTTC. This translates into CASILDKVVNEQFF. This chain joins TRBV28 and TRBJ2-1; no reliable D call. V lost 7 bases, J lost 6 bases, and 16 bases lay in between. This CDR3 contains 14 residues. The germline V gene has CDR1 MDHEN and CDR2 SYDVKM.

The CDR3: CASSLTANTGELFF. Written as DNA, the CDR3 is TGTGCCAGCAGCCTTACGGCGAACACCGGGGAGCTGTTTTTT. The rearrangement uses TRBV11-1 and TRBJ2-2; D is unresolved. The CDR3 is 14 residues long. Germline V gives CDR1 SGHAT, CDR2 FQDESV (reference sequence). Trimming removed 5 bases from V and 0 bases from J, with 7 bases in between. Complete variable domain (other parts from reference TRBV11-1 and TRBJ2-2): EAEVAQSPRYKITEKSQAVAFWCDPISGHATLYWYRQILGQGPELLVQFQDESVVDDSQLPKDRFSAERLKGVDSTLKIQPAELGDSAMYLCASSLTANTGELFFGEGSRLTVL.